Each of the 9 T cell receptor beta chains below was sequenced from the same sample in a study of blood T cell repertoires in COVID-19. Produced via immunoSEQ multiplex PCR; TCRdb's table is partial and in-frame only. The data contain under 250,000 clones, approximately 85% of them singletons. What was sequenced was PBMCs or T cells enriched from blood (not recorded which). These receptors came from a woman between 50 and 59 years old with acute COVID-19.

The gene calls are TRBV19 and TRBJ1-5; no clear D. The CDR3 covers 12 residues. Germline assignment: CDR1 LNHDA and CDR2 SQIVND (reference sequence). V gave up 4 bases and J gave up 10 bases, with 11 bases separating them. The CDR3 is CASSRRGDPQHF. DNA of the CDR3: TGTGCCAGTAGTAGGAGAGGAGATCCCCAGCATTTT.

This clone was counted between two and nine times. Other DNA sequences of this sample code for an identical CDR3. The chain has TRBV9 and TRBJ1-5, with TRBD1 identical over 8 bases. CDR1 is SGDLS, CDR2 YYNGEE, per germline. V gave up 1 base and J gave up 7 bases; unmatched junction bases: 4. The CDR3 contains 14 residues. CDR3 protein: CASSVQGAGQPQHF. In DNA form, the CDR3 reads TGTGCCAGCAGCGTACAGGGGGCAGGACAGCCCCAGCATTTT.

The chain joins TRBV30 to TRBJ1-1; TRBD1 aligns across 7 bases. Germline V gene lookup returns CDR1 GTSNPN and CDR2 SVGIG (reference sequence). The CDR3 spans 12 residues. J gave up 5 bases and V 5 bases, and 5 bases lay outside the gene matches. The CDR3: CAWGQEVTEAFF. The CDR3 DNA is TGTGCCTGGGGACAGGAGGTTACTGAAGCTTTCTTT. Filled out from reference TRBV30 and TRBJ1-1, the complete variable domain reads SQTIHQWPATLVQPVGSPLSLECTVEGTSNPNLYWYRQAAGRGLQLLFYSVGIGQISSEVPQNLSASRPQDRQFILSSKKLLLSDSGFYLCAWGQEVTEAFFGQGTRLTVV.

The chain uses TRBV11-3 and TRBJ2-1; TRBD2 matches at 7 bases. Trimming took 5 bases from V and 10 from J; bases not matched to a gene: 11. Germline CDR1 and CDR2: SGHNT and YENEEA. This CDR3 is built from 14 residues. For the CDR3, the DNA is TGTGCCAGCAGCCCCGGACTAGATAGTGCGGAGCAGTTCTTC. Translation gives CASSPGLDSAEQFF. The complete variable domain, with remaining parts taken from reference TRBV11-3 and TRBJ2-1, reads EAGVVQSPRYKIIEKKQPVAFWCNPISGHNTLYWYLQNLGQGPELLIRYENEEAVDDSQLPKDRFSAERLKGVDSTLKIQPAELGDSAVYLCASSPGLDSAEQFFGPGTRLTVL.

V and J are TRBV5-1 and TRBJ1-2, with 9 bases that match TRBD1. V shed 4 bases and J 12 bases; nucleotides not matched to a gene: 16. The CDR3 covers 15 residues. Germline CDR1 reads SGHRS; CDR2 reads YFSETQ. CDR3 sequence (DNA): TGCGCCAGCAGCCCGGGACAGGGTGCGGGGTCGTTCAACACCTTC. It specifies CASSPGQGAGSFNTF.

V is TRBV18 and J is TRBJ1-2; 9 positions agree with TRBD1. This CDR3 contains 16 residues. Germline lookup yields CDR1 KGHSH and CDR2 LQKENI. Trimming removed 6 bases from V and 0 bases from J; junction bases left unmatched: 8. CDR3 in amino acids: CASSQGGQGPNYGYTF. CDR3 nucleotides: TGTGCCAGCTCTCAGGGGGGACAGGGCCCTAACTATGGCTACACCTTC. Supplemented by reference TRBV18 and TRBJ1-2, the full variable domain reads NAGVMQNPRHLVRRRGQEARLRCSPMKGHSHVYWYRQLPEEGLKFMVYLQKENIIDESGMPKERFSAEFPKEGPSILRIQQVVRGDSAAYFCASSQGGQGPNYGYTFGSGTRLTVV.

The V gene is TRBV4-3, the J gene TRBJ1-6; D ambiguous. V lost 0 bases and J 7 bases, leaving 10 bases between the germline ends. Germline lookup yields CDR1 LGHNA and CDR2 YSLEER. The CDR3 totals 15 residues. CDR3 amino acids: CASSQEAGANSPLHF. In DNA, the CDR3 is TGCGCCAGCAGCCAAGAGGCTGGAGCAAATTCACCCCTCCACTTT.

In DNA, the CDR3 is TGTGCCAGCAGCAGACAAAGTTCCTCTGAAGCTTTCTTT. Its protein product is CASSRQSSSEAFF. The chain is built from TRBV9 and TRBJ1-1, with D hard to call. Per the germline V gene, CDR1 is SGDLS and CDR2 is YYNGEE. Deletions cut 4 bases from V and 6 bases from J, with 13 bases between. The CDR3 is made up of 13 amino acids.

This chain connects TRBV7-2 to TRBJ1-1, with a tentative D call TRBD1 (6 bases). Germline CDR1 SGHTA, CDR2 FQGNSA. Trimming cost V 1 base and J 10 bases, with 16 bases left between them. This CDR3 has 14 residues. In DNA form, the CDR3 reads TGTGCCAGCAGCTTAGGTCGTCAGGGGACCGGAGCTTTCTTT. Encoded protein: CASSLGRQGTGAFF.